This passage covers 14 T cell receptor beta chains from one sample sequenced in a study of shared clonotypes between healthy human individuals. Sequenced by immunoSEQ multiplex PCR; TCRdb stores in-frame clones only, minus some. The sample contains 2 million to 2.5 million clones, around 92% of which appear only once. The sequencing input was naive CD4+ T cells from PBMCs. The subset denotes: CD45RA+ positively selected. These receptor sequences come from a man aged 18 to 29 in good health. Some clones in this sample may be carry-over from other donors' samples.

This clone appeared a single time. The same CDR3 arises from other DNA sequences in this sample as well. The V gene is TRBV5-1, the J gene TRBJ2-3; D remains unclear. The V gene lost 0 bases and the J gene lost 3 bases, with 5 bases spanning the gap. Germline assignment: CDR1 SGHRS and CDR2 YFSETQ. The CDR3 loop spans 13 amino acids. CDR3 coding DNA: TGCGCCAGCAGCTTGGAAGGGACAGATACGCAGTATTTT. It translates to CASSLEGTDTQYF. The variable domain in full, completed from reference TRBV5-1 and TRBJ2-3, reads KAGVTQTPRYLIKTRGQQVTLSCSPISGHRSVSWYQQTPGQGLQFLFEYFSETQRNKGNFPGRFSGRQFSNSRSEMNVSTLELGDSALYLCASSLEGTDTQYFGPGTRLTVL.

J is TRBJ1-2 and V is TRBV19; tentatively, D is TRBD1 (6 bases). Germline values: CDR1 LNHDA, CDR2 SQIVND (reference sequence). V was clipped by 2 bases and J by 5 bases, with 15 bases between them. This CDR3 has 15 residues. CDR3 DNA sequence: TGTGCCAGTAGTATAAGTTCCGGGGGCGCGTATGGCTACACCTTC. Translated: CASSISSGGAYGYTF.

The rearrangement uses TRBV5-5 and TRBJ2-5; D possibly corresponds to TRBD1 (5 bases). The CDR3 consists of 14 residues. Per germline, CDR1 SGHKS and CDR2 YYEKEE (reference sequence). The V and J ends lost 2 bases and 5 bases respectively, with 13 bases between them. This CDR3 is CASSFQWGEETQYF. Here the CDR3 DNA reads TGTGCCAGCAGCTTCCAATGGGGCGAGGAGACCCAGTACTTC.

The CDR3 nucleotides read TGTGCCAGCAGCAATGTCGGGGGGGCCGAGGTCCCGTATCAGCCCCAGCATTTT. It specifies CASSNVGGAEVPYQPQHF. The chain uses TRBV21-1 and TRBJ1-5. TRBV21-1 constitutes a pseudogene. The CDR3 totals 18 residues.

J is TRBJ2-3 and V is TRBV4-2; D is possibly TRBD2 (5 bases). V gave up 3 bases and J gave up 4 bases, with 17 bases separating them. CDR1 is LGHNA, CDR2 YNFKEQ, per germline. The CDR3 consists of 16 residues. CDR3 protein: CASSQSERDPADTQYF. In DNA form, the CDR3 reads TGTGCCAGCAGCCAGTCCGAGAGGGATCCTGCAGATACGCAGTATTTT.

This chain uses TRBV5-5 with TRBJ1-2; D possibly corresponds to TRBD1 (5 bases). Per the germline V gene, CDR1 is SGHKS and CDR2 is YYEKEE (reference sequence). The CDR3 spans 14 residues. V lost 3 bases and J 0 bases, leaving 9 bases between the germline ends. The CDR3 DNA reads TGTGCCAGCAGCTCGACAGCAGCTAACTATGGCTACACCTTC. It translates to CASSSTAANYGYTF. The variable domain in full, with the rest retrieved from reference TRBV5-5 and TRBJ1-2, is DAGVTQSPTHLIKTRGQQVTLRCSPISGHKSVSWYQQVLGQGPQFIFQYYEKEERGRGNFPDRFSARQFPNYSSELNVNALLLGDSALYLCASSSTAANYGYTFGSGTRLTVV.

This chain connects TRBV7-8 to TRBJ2-7, with D perhaps matching TRBD1 (5 bases). V lost 3 bases, J lost 0 bases, and 6 bases lay in between. There are 13 residues in the CDR3. CDR1 and CDR2 (germline): SGHVS, FQNEAQ. As DNA, the CDR3 is TGTGCCAGCAGCTTCAGGGCCTCCTACGAGCAGTACTTC. Its translation is CASSFRASYEQYF.

The rearrangement uses TRBV19 and TRBJ2-1, with 7 bases that match TRBD2. CDR1 LNHDA and CDR2 SQIVND come from the germline V gene (reference sequence). This CDR3 region has 15 residues. With V trimmed by 4 bases and J by 4 bases, 7 bases remained unmatched. Written as DNA, the CDR3 is TGTGCCAGTAGTACCTCAGGACTAGGGTACAATGAGCAGTTCTTC. This gives the protein CASSTSGLGYNEQFF.

V gene TRBV5-1 combines with J gene TRBJ2-2, with D maybe TRBD1 (5 bases). V was shortened by 2 bases and J by 0 bases, with 11 bases between the two germline ends. This CDR3 is 16 amino acids long. Germline loops: CDR1 SGHRS, CDR2 YFSETQ. CDR3 bases: TGCGCCAGCAGCTTACAGGTCGACGCGAACACCGGGGAGCTGTTTTTT. This gives the protein CASSLQVDANTGELFF.

This CDR3 reads CASSFGTVNYGYTF. CDR3 DNA sequence: TGTGCCAGCAGCTTTGGGACGGTCAACTATGGCTACACCTTC. The chain has TRBV7-2 and TRBJ1-2; perhaps TRBD1 as D (5 bases). This CDR3 region has 14 residues. V lost 3 bases and J 2 bases, leaving 10 bases between the germline ends. Germline V lookup: CDR1 SGHTA, CDR2 FQGNSA.

Of note for this clone: The same CDR3 can be traced to other DNA sequences in this sample. V is TRBV4-1 and J is TRBJ2-5, with 7 bases identical to TRBD2. After removal of 1 base from V and 4 bases from J, the junction contained 3 bases not matched to a gene. The CDR3 totals 14 residues. Germline CDR1 MGHRA, CDR2 YSYEKL. The CDR3 spells CASSQAGRLETQYF. CDR3 coding DNA: TGCGCCAGCAGCCAAGCCGGGAGGTTAGAGACCCAGTACTTC.

This sequence joins TRBV7-3 and TRBJ2-5; D is possibly TRBD1 (5 bases). Germline V lookup: CDR1 SGHTA, CDR2 FQGTGA. V lost 5 bases and J lost 2, with 9 bases in between. This CDR3 has 13 residues. The DNA for the CDR3 is TGTGCCAGCAGCCAGACAGTACAAGAGACCCAGTACTTC. It translates to CASSQTVQETQYF.

The gene calls are TRBV5-1 and TRBJ1-2; weak D call: TRBD1 (6 bases). The CDR3 length is 14 residues. Germline V gene data show CDR1 as SGHRS and CDR2 as YFSETQ. Trimming removed 4 bases at V and 8 bases at J, with 18 bases between. In nucleotides, the CDR3 is TGCGCCAGCAGCCCACGGGACACCTGGGAAGGCTACACCTTC. The encoded protein is CASSPRDTWEGYTF.

The chain has TRBV21-1 and TRBJ2-7; the table's D gene call, TRBD1, was not cross checked with the DNA. TRBV21-1 is a pseudogene locus. The CDR3 has 16 residues. CDR3 in DNA: TGTGCCAGCAGCACCGTTGAGATCGGACAGATCTACGAGCAGTACTTC. The encoded protein is CASSTVEIGQIYEQYF.